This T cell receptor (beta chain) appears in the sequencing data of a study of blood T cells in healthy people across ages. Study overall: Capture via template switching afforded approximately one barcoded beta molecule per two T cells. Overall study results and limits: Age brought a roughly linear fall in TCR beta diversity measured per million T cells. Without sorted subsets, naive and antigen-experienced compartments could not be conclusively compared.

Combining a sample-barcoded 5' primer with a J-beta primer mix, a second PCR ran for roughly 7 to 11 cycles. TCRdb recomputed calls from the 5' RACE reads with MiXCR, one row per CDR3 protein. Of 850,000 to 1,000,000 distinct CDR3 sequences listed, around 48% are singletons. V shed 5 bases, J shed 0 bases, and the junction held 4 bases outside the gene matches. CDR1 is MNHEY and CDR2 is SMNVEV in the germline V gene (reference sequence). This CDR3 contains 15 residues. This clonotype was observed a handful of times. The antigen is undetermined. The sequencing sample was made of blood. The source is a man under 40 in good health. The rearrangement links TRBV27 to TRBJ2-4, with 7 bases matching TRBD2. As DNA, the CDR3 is TGTGCCAGCAGTGGGGGGGTGCTAGCCAAAAACATTCAGTACTTC. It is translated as CASSGGVLAKNIQYF.